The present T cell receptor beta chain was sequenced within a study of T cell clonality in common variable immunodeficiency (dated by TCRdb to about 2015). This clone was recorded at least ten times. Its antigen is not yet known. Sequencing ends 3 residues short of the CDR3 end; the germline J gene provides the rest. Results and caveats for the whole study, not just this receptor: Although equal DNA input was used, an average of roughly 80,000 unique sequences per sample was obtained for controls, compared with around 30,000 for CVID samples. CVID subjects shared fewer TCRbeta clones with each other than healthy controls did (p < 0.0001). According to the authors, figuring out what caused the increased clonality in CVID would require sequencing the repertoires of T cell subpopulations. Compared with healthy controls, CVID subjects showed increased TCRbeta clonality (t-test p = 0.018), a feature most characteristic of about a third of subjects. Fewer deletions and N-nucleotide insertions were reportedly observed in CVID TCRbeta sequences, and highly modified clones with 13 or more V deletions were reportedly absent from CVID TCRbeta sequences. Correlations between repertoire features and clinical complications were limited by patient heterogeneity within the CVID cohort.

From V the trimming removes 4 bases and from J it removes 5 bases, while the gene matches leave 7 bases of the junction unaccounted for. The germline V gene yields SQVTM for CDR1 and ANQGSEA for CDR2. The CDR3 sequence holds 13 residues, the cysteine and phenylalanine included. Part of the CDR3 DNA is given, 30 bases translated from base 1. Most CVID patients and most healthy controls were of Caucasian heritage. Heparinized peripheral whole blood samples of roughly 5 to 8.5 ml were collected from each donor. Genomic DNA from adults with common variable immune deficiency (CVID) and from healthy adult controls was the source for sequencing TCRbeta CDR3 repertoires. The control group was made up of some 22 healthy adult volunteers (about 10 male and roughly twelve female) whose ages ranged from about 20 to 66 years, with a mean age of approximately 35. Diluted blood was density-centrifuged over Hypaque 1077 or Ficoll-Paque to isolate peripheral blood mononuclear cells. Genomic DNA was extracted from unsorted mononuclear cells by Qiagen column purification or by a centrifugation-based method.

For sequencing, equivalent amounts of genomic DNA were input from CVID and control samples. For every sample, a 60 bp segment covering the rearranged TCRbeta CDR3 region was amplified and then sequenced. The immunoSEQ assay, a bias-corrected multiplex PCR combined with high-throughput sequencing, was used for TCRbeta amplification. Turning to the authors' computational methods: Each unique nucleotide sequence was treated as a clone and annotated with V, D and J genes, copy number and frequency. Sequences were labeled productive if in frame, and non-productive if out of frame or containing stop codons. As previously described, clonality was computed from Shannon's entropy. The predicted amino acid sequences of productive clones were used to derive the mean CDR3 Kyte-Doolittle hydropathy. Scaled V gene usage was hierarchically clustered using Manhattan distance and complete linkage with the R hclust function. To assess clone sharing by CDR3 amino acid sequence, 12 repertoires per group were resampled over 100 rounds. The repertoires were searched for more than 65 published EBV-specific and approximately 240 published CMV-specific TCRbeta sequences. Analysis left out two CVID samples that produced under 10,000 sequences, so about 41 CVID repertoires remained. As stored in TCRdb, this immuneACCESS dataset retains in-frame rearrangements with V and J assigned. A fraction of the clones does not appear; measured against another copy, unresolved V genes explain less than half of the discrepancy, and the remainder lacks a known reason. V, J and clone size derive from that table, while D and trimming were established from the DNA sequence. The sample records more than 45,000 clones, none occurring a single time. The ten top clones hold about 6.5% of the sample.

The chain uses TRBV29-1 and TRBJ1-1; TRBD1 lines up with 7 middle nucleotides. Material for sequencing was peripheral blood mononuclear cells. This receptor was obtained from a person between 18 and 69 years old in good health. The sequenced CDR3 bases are TGCAGCGTTGGCCCCTTGACAGGGACTGAA. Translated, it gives CSVGPLTGTE. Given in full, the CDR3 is CSVGPLTGTEAFF.